These T cell receptor beta chains were read from a single sample in a study of blood T cell repertoires in COVID-19. Repertoires were generated with immunoSEQ multiplex PCR, while TCRdb's copy carries only in-frame clones and drops some. The data hold around 97,000 clones, with about four fifths observed a single time. The sample was peripheral blood. The receptors were gathered from a human donor in a cohort sampled during active COVID-19. Each CDR3 is given with its conserved first and last residue. Each record gives: clone size, V gene, J gene, D gene, CDR3 protein, CDR3 DNA. D genes are given only for firm matches. Clone size appears in some rows only: once, few, many, or a class for an expanded clone.

clone size: -; V gene: TRBV24-1; J gene: TRBJ1-1; D gene: -; CDR3 protein: CATSDEKNTEAFF; CDR3 DNA: TGTGCCACCAGTGATGAGAAGAACACTGAAGCTTTCTTT
clone size: -; V gene: TRBV3-1/TRBV3-2; J gene: TRBJ1-6; D gene: TRBD1; CDR3 protein: CASSHQGQGAYSPLHF; CDR3 DNA: TGTGCCAGCAGCCACCAGGGACAGGGGGCATATTCACCCCTCCACTTT
clone size: -; V gene: TRBV21-1; J gene: TRBJ2-7; D gene: -; CDR3 protein: CASSKRRGTGCYEQYF; CDR3 DNA: TGTGCCAGCAGCAAAAGGCGAGGGACAGGGTGCTACGAGCAGTACTTC
clone size: -; V gene: TRBV28; J gene: TRBJ2-1; D gene: -; CDR3 protein: CASSYRLAGRYNEQFF; CDR3 DNA: TGTGCCAGCAGTTACAGACTTGCGGGTCGTTACAATGAGCAGTTCTTC
clone size: -; V gene: TRBV5-6; J gene: TRBJ2-7; D gene: -; CDR3 protein: CASSLGLSSLYEQYF; CDR3 DNA: TGTGCCAGCAGCTTGGGGTTGAGTTCCCTGTACGAGCAGTACTTC
clone size: -; V gene: TRBV7-2; J gene: TRBJ1-6; D gene: -; CDR3 protein: CASSHRRSSYNSPLHF; CDR3 DNA: TGTGCCAGCAGCCACCGACGGAGCTCCTATAATTCACCCCTCCACTTT
clone size: -; V gene: TRBV5-4; J gene: TRBJ1-2; D gene: -; CDR3 protein: CASSPSGTNYGYTF; CDR3 DNA: TGTGCCAGCAGCCCATCAGGGACTAACTATGGCTACACCTTC
clone size: -; V gene: TRBV7-2; J gene: TRBJ2-5; D gene: TRBD2; CDR3 protein: CASSPGGGGYQETQYF; CDR3 DNA: TGTGCCAGCAGCCCTGGGGGCGGGGGGTACCAAGAGACCCAGTACTTC
clone size: -; V gene: TRBV5-1; J gene: TRBJ1-6; D gene: -; CDR3 protein: CASSWTDSYNSPLHF; CDR3 DNA: TGCGCCAGCAGCTGGACAGACTCCTATAATTCACCCCTCCACTTT
clone size: -; V gene: TRBV2; J gene: TRBJ2-7; D gene: TRBD1; CDR3 protein: CASRQQGSSYEQYF; CDR3 DNA: TGTGCCAGCAGGCAACAGGGGAGCTCCTACGAGCAGTACTTC
clone size: -; V gene: TRBV6-1; J gene: TRBJ2-7; D gene: -; CDR3 protein: CASSGYRGGLSYEQYF; CDR3 DNA: TGTGCCAGCAGTGGATACAGGGGGGGACTCTCCTACGAGCAGTACTTC
clone size: -; V gene: TRBV11-2; J gene: TRBJ1-2; D gene: -; CDR3 protein: CASQGTNDYGYTF; CDR3 DNA: TGTGCCAGCCAGGGGACAAACGACTATGGCTACACCTTC
clone size: -; V gene: TRBV25-1; J gene: TRBJ2-3; D gene: TRBD2; CDR3 protein: CASQTVGRADTQYF; CDR3 DNA: TGTGCCAGCCAAACCGTGGGGAGGGCAGATACGCAGTATTTT
clone size: once; V gene: TRBV7-9; J gene: TRBJ2-7; D gene: TRBD2; CDR3 protein: CASSRTSFPYEQYF; CDR3 DNA: TGTGCCAGCAGCCGGACTAGTTTTCCCTACGAGCAGTACTTC
clone size: -; V gene: TRBV12-5; J gene: TRBJ1-1; D gene: TRBD1; CDR3 protein: CASASPGQLNTEAFF; CDR3 DNA: TGTGCTAGTGCTTCACCGGGACAGTTGAACACTGAAGCTTTCTTT
clone size: -; V gene: TRBV5-1; J gene: TRBJ1-4; D gene: TRBD1; CDR3 protein: CASSPDRLGEKLFF; CDR3 DNA: TGCGCCAGCAGCCCGGACAGGCTTGGGGAAAAACTGTTTTTT
clone size: -; V gene: TRBV5-8; J gene: TRBJ2-1; D gene: TRBD2; CDR3 protein: CASSWVPAGRGNEQFF; CDR3 DNA: TGTGCCAGCAGCTGGGTTCCAGCGGGGCGGGGTAATGAGCAGTTCTTC
clone size: few; V gene: TRBV15; J gene: TRBJ1-2; D gene: TRBD1; CDR3 protein: CATSRVIGQGGGYTF; CDR3 DNA: TGTGCCACCAGCAGAGTCATAGGACAGGGTGGTGGCTACACCTTC
clone size: few; V gene: TRBV7-2; J gene: TRBJ2-1; D gene: -; CDR3 protein: CASSLGQFNEQFF; CDR3 DNA: TGTGCCAGCAGCTTAGGACAGTTCAATGAGCAGTTCTTC
clone size: -; V gene: TRBV28; J gene: TRBJ1-4; D gene: TRBD1; CDR3 protein: CASSTQGASYEKLFF; CDR3 DNA: TGTGCCAGCAGTACACAGGGGGCGAGTTACGAAAAACTGTTTTTT
clone size: -; V gene: TRBV7-3; J gene: TRBJ1-2; D gene: -; CDR3 protein: CASSLGQGKGLGYGYTF; CDR3 DNA: TGTGCCAGCAGCTTAGGGCAGGGAAAAGGGCTGGGCTATGGCTACACCTTC
clone size: -; V gene: TRBV6-5; J gene: TRBJ1-1; D gene: -; CDR3 protein: CASSLDRSTEAFF; CDR3 DNA: TGTGCCAGCAGTTTGGACAGAAGCACTGAAGCTTTCTTT
clone size: -; V gene: TRBV18; J gene: TRBJ2-3; D gene: -; CDR3 protein: CASSPPLGWTDTQYF; CDR3 DNA: TGTGCCAGCTCACCACCACTCGGGTGGACAGATACGCAGTATTTT
clone size: -; V gene: TRBV7-3; J gene: TRBJ1-3; D gene: -; CDR3 protein: CASSPLSGGGNTIYF; CDR3 DNA: TGTGCCAGCAGCCCCCTTTCCGGAGGGGGAAACACCATATATTTT
clone size: -; V gene: TRBV11-3; J gene: TRBJ2-6; D gene: TRBD1; CDR3 protein: CASSQQGTGYSGANVLTF; CDR3 DNA: TGTGCCAGCAGCCAGCAGGGGACAGGCTACTCTGGGGCCAACGTCCTGACTTTC
clone size: -; V gene: TRBV18; J gene: TRBJ2-7; D gene: TRBD1; CDR3 protein: CASSPGTGGINSYEQYF; CDR3 DNA: TGTGCCAGCTCACCCGGGACAGGGGGGATTAACTCCTACGAGCAGTACTTC
clone size: -; V gene: TRBV29-1; J gene: TRBJ1-4; D gene: TRBD1; CDR3 protein: CSVGRGLGEKLFF; CDR3 DNA: TGCAGCGTTGGCAGGGGGCTCGGTGAAAAACTGTTTTTT
clone size: few; V gene: TRBV9; J gene: TRBJ2-1; D gene: TRBD2; CDR3 protein: CASSVFGSGAYNEQFF; CDR3 DNA: TGTGCCAGCAGCGTATTCGGCAGCGGGGCCTACAATGAGCAGTTCTTC
clone size: -; V gene: TRBV4-1; J gene: TRBJ1-1; D gene: -; CDR3 protein: CASSPRRMATEAFF; CDR3 DNA: TGCGCCAGCAGCCCAAGGCGGATGGCCACTGAAGCTTTCTTT
clone size: -; V gene: TRBV11-2; J gene: TRBJ2-7; D gene: -; CDR3 protein: CASKIDQGFYEQYF; CDR3 DNA: TGTGCCAGCAAAATAGACCAGGGGTTCTACGAGCAGTACTTC
clone size: -; V gene: TRBV21-1; J gene: TRBJ1-3; D gene: -; CDR3 protein: CASRTGAVSGNTIYF; CDR3 DNA: TGTGCCAGCAGGACAGGGGCCGTCTCTGGAAACACCATATATTTT